The clone carrying this T cell receptor (beta chain) is labeled medium-sized (0.01 to 0.1%). The CDR3 covers 14 residues. Trimming shortened V by 2 bases and J by 2 bases, and 8 bases separated the two germline ends. Germline V gene lookup returns CDR1 MNHEY and CDR2 SVGAGI. This sample was included in a study of graft-versus-host responses after intestinal transplantation. Data came from immunoSEQ multiplex PCR; TCRdb stores just in-frame clones and leaves some out. The sample yields under 9,500 clones, about 30% seen once. The material was alloreactive CD4+ T cells from a mixed lymphocyte reaction culture, obtained before transplantation. Subset indicated: CFSE-low proliferating T cells sorted from approximately 6-day pre-transplant mixed lymphocyte reaction (GvH or HvG direction). The chain recombines TRBV6-5 with TRBJ2-3; D uncertain. This TCR derives from a human patient who was an organ donor for intestinal transplantation. The CDR3 here is CASSYRRNTDTQYF. The DNA for the CDR3 is TGTGCCAGCAGTTACAGGAGAAACACAGATACGCAGTATTTT.